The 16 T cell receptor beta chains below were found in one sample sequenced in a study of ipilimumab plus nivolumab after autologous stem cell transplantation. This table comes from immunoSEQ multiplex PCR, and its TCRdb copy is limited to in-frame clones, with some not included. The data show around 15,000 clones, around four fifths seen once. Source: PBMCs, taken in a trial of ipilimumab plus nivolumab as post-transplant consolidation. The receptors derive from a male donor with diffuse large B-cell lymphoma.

The CDR3 sequence is CASSKGLEDTQYF. CDR3 DNA sequence: TGTGCCAGTAGTAAGGGGTTGGAGGATACGCAGTATTTT. V gene TRBV19 combines with J gene TRBJ2-3; maybe TRBD1 (5 bases). The CDR3 totals 13 residues. Germline CDR1 is LNHDA and CDR2 is SQIVND (reference sequence). The ends were cut back, 4 bases at V and 6 bases at J, with 11 bases in the middle.

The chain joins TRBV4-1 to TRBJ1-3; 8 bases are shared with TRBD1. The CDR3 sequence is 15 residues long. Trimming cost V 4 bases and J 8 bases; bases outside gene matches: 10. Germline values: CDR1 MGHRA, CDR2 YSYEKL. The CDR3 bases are TGCGCCAGCAGCCGCACCCCGGGACAGGCAGACACCATATATTTT. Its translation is CASSRTPGQADTIYF.

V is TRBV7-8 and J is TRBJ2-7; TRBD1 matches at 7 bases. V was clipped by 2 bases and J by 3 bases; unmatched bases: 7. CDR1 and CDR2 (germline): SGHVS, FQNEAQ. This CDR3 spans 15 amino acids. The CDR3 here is CASSLRATGDYEQYF. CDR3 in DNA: TGTGCCAGCAGCTTACGAGCCACAGGGGACTACGAGCAGTACTTC.

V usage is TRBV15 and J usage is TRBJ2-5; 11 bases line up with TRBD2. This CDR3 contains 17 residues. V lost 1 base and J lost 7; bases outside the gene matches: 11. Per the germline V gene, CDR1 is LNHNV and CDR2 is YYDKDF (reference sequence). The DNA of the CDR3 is TGTGCCACCAGCAGAGTTCCTAGCGGGGGGATCGTGGGGACCCAGTACTTC. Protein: CATSRVPSGGIVGTQYF.

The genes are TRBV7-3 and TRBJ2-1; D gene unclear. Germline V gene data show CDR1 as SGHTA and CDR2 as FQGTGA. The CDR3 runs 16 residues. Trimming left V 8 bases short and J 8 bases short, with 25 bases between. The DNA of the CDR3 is TGTGCCAGCGGTCTTGTGGGCGGACGGGCTAGTGATGAGCAGTTCTTC. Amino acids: CASGLVGGRASDEQFF. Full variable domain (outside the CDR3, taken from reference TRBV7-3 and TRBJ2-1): GAGVSQTPSNKVTEKGKYVELRCDPISGHTALYWYRQSLGQGPEFLIYFQGTGAADDSGLPNDRFFAVRPEGSVSTLKIQRTERGDSAVYLCASGLVGGRASDEQFFGPGTRLTVL.

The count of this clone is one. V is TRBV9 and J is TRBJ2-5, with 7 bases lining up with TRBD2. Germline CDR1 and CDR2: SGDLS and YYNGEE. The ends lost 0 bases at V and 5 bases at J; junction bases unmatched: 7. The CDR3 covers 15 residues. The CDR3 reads CASSVVGTGGETQYF. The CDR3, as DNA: TGTGCCAGCAGCGTAGTGGGGACCGGGGGGGAGACCCAGTACTTC.

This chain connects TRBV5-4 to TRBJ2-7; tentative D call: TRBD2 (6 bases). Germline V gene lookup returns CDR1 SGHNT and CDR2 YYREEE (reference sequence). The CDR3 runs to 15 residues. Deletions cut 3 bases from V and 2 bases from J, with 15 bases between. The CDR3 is CASSYSGGKTYEQYF. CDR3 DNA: TGTGCCAGCAGCTACAGCGGAGGGAAGACCTACGAGCAGTACTTC. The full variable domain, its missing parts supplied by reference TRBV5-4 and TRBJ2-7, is ETGVTQSPTHLIKTRGQQVTLRCSSQSGHNTVSWYQQALGQGPQFIFQYYREEENGRGNFPPRFSGLQFPNYSSELNVNALELDDSALYLCASSYSGGKTYEQYFGPGTRLTVT.

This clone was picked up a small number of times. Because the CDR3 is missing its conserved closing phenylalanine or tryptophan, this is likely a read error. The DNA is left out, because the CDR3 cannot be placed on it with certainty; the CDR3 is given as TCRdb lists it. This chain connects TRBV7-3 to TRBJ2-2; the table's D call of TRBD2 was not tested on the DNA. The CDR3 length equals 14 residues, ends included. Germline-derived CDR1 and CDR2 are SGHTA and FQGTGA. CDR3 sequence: CASSPIGGTSGRGA.

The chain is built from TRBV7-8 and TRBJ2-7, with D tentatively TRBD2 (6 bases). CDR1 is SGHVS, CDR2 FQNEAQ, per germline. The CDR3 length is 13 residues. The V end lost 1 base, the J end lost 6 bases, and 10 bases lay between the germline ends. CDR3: CASSLGSAGEQYF. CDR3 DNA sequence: TGTGCCAGCAGCTTAGGATCAGCGGGCGAGCAGTACTTC.

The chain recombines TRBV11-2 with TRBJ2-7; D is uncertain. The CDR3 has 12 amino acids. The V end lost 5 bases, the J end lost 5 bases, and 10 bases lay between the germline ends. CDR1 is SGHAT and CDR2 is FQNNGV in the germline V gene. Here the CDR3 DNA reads TGTGCCAGCAGCCTTAGATCCGACGAGCAGTACTTC. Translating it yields CASSLRSDEQYF.

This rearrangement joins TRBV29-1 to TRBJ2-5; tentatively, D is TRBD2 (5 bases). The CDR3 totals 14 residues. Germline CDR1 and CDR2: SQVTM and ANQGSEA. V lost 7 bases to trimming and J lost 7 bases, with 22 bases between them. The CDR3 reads CSAPSEGLRGTQYF. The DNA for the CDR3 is TGCAGCGCCCCGAGTGAGGGCCTCCGGGGGACCCAGTACTTC.

CDR3 nucleotides: TGTGCCAGCAGCCAAGCGTGGGCGGGCACTGAAGCTTTCTTT. It translates to CASSQAWAGTEAFF. The V gene is TRBV14, the J gene TRBJ1-1, with D unresolved. Trimming took 1 base from V and 4 from J, leaving 10 bases between them. Germline assignment: CDR1 SGHDN and CDR2 FVKESK. CDR3 length: 14 amino acids.

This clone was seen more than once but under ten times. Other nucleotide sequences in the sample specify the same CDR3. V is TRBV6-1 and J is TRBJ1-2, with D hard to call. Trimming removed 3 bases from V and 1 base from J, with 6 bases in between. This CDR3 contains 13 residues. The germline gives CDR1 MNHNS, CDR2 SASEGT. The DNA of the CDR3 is TGTGCCAGCAGTGAGTTGGGTAACTATGGCTACACCTTC. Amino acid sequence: CASSELGNYGYTF.

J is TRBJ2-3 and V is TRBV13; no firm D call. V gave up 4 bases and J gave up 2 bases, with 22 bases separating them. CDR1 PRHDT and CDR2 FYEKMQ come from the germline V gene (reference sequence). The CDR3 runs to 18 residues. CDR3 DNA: TGTGCCAGCAGCTCCCCCCTGGATCGTGGGCCGTCCACAGATACGCAGTATTTT. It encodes CASSSPLDRGPSTDTQYF.

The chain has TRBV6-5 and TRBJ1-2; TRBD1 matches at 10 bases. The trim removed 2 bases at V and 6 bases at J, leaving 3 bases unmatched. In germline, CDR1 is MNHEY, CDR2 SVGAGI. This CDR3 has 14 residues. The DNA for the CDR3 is TGTGCCAGCAGTTACCATGACAGGGGGCATGGCTACACCTTC. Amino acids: CASSYHDRGHGYTF.

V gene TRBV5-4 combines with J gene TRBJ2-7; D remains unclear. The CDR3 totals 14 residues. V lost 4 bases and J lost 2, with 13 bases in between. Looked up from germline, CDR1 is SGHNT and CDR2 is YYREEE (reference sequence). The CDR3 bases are TGTGCCAGCAGCGTACGGACCGGCACCTACGAGCAGTACTTC. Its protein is CASSVRTGTYEQYF.